This T cell receptor (beta chain) was documented in a study of T-cell reconstitution after alpha-beta-depleted transplantation in children. The library targeted TCRbeta and was prepared with unique molecular identifiers. MiXCR, run by TCRdb on the PCR reads, gives a single entry per CDR3 protein. The table lists roughly 500,000 distinct CDR3 sequences, about 31% of them singletons. Losses at the gene ends were 8 bases for V and 8 bases for J; bases not matched to a gene: 8. The CDR3 sequence is 14 residues long. This TCR came from a human donor who donated a stem cell graft to a child with aplastic anemia. The chain combines TRBV12-3 or TRBV12-4 with TRBJ2-1, with TRBD2 matching over 11 bases. The sample was PBMCs from the stem cell graft donor, taken from the stem cell graft. The CDR3 sequence: CASGTSGSRDEQFF. The CDR3 DNA reads TGTGCCAGCGGAACTAGCGGGAGTCGGGATGAGCAGTTCTTC.